Below, 11 T cell receptor beta chains from the same sample are listed, as sequenced in a study of radiotherapy plus CTLA-4 blockade in lung cancer. The protocol was immunoSEQ multiplex PCR, while the TCRdb copy is restricted to in-frame clones and leaves out a portion. This table has around 41,000 clones, 65% to 70% appearing once. The sequenced sample was peripheral blood, obtained from a patient treated with radiotherapy plus ipilimumab. The receptors were gathered from a human donor with non-small cell lung cancer who had a partial response to radiotherapy plus ipilimumab.

The chain has TRBV5-1 and TRBJ1-1; a possible D gene is TRBD1 (5 bases). Germline loops: CDR1 SGHRS, CDR2 YFSETQ. Trimming removed 2 bases from V and 5 bases from J, with 10 bases in between. The CDR3 is made up of 13 amino acids. The CDR3 bases are TGCGCCAGCAGCTTTGCAGGGACTACTGAAGCTTTCTTT. Protein: CASSFAGTTEAFF.

This rearrangement joins TRBV4-2 to TRBJ2-2, with D possibly being TRBD2 (5 bases). CDR3 length equals 15 residues. V was clipped by 0 bases and J by 6 bases, with 11 bases between them. Germline V gene data show CDR1 as LGHNA and CDR2 as YNFKEQ. The CDR3 loop reads CASSQDVAAAGELFF. The CDR3 DNA reads as TGTGCCAGCAGCCAAGATGTGGCAGCGGCCGGGGAGCTGTTTTTT.

This clone was seen more than once but under ten times. This sequence joins TRBV5-1 and TRBJ2-1; the D gene is possibly TRBD1 (7 bases). CDR1 and CDR2 (germline): SGHRS, YFSETQ. This CDR3 region has 16 residues. Trimming shortened V by 7 bases and J by 8 bases, and 25 bases separated the two germline ends. Written as DNA, the CDR3 is TGCGCCAGCTATCCAGGGGGGACAACCCCAACCCATGAGCAGTTCTTC. It encodes CASYPGGTTPTHEQFF.

This clone was counted only a few times. V gene TRBV2 combines with J gene TRBJ1-1, with D perhaps matching TRBD1 (5 bases). Germline V gene sequence: CDR1 SNHLY, CDR2 FYNNEI. The V gene lost 7 bases and the J gene lost 8 bases, with 17 bases spanning the gap. CDR3 length: 13 residues. CDR3 nucleotide sequence: TGTGCCAGCACCCCCGGGGGGGGTGCGGAAGCTTTCTTT. Translation gives CASTPGGGAEAFF.

The J gene is TRBJ2-5, the V gene TRBV7-2; TRBD1 agrees at 12 bases. The CDR3 covers 18 residues. The V and J ends lost 0 bases and 0 bases, in that order; junction bases with no gene match: 5. Germline V gives CDR1 SGHTA, CDR2 FQGNSA. As DNA, the CDR3 is TGTGCCAGCAGCTTAGCCGGGACAGGGGGCCGGTACCAAGAGACCCAGTACTTC. Encoded protein: CASSLAGTGGRYQETQYF.

This sequence joins TRBV13 and TRBJ2-1; TRBD1 agrees at 7 bases. Losses at the gene ends were 4 bases for V and 9 bases for J; bases not matched to a gene: 12. Germline V gene lookup returns CDR1 PRHDT and CDR2 FYEKMQ (reference sequence). CDR3 length: 15 residues. The CDR3 region has the DNA TGTGCCAGCAGCTCCCGGGCCGAGGGGGCAATTGAGCAGTTCTTC. Translated, it gives CASSSRAEGAIEQFF.

This clone has more than one count but fewer than ten. This chain's CDR3 is CASSLVAQRETQYF. DNA of the CDR3: TGTGCCAGCAGCTTAGTTGCCCAGAGGGAGACCCAGTACTTC. The rearrangement links TRBV13 to TRBJ2-5, with D unclear. The germline gives CDR1 PRHDT, CDR2 FYEKMQ (reference sequence). The CDR3 is made up of 14 amino acids. V was cut by 1 base and J by 5 bases, with 11 bases left in between.

The rearrangement uses TRBV9 and TRBJ1-1, with 8 bases identical to TRBD1. This CDR3 is 15 amino acids long. CDR1 is SGDLS, CDR2 YYNGEE, per germline. Trimming at V came to 4 bases and at J to 1 base, leaving 6 bases not matched to a gene. CDR3 sequence (DNA): TGTGCCAGCAGCACGGACAGGGTGGGGAACACTGAAGCTTTCTTT. This codes for CASSTDRVGNTEAFF.

This clone was picked up many times. The chain carries TRBV2 and TRBJ2-7; 7 bases align to TRBD1. The V gene's germline CDR1 is SNHLY and CDR2 FYNNEI. V was pared by 8 bases and J by 0 bases, with 7 bases of the junction left unmatched. This CDR3 contains 14 residues. CDR3 sequence (DNA): TGTGCCAGCCACCGGGGACAGACCTCCTACGAGCAGTACTTC. It yields the protein CASHRGQTSYEQYF.

This chain uses TRBV9 with TRBJ2-3, with unresolved D. The CDR3 spans 15 residues. With 0 bases removed from V and 3 bases from J, the gap between germline ends came to 11 bases. The germline V gene encodes CDR1 SGDLS and CDR2 YYNGEE. CDR3 region: CASSVVGETTDTQYF. The CDR3 DNA reads TGTGCCAGCAGCGTAGTAGGAGAAACGACAGATACGCAGTATTTT.

This clone is categorized as medium-sized (0.01 to 0.1%). The chain is built from TRBV5-1 and TRBJ1-2; D unresolved. The CDR3 has 13 residues. With 5 bases removed from V and 7 bases from J, the gap between germline ends came to 15 bases. CDR1 and CDR2 (germline): SGHRS, YFSETQ. The CDR3 is CASSVSDSGGYTF. The CDR3 region has the DNA TGCGCCAGCAGTGTTTCCGATTCGGGTGGCTACACCTTC.